This TCR beta chain was sequenced for a study of chemoradiotherapy in HPV16-positive cancers. Overall study findings and caveats: Better recurrence-free survival went with HPV-responsive T-cell expansion in HPV16-positive patients. Only a couple of HPV16-positive patients supplied the functional HPV-specificity definition. Non-HPV-specific T cells did not expand in tumors during treatment, whereas candidate HPV-specific clones and E7-related motifs did.

Samples were taken several times over chemoradiotherapy. The assay was immunoSEQ multiplex PCR, and TCRdb's table has in-frame clones only and misses some. The sample carries more than 1,500 clones, 83% recorded once. As concerns this clone: Its antigen remains unknown.

The CDR3 loop spans 13 amino acids. Trimming at V came to 4 bases and at J to 9 bases, leaving 5 bases not matched to a gene. Looked up from germline, CDR1 is SGHTA and CDR2 is FQGNSA. Sequenced here: tumor tissue, sampled from a patient who underwent chemoradiotherapy. This chain joins TRBV7-2 and TRBJ2-1; the match to TRBD2 covers 8 bases. The receptor was isolated from a human donor with HPV-associated anogenital cancer. CDR3 nucleotide sequence: TGTGCCAGCAGCTCCGGACTAGCTCGTGAGCAGTTCTTC. Translation: CASSSGLAREQFF.